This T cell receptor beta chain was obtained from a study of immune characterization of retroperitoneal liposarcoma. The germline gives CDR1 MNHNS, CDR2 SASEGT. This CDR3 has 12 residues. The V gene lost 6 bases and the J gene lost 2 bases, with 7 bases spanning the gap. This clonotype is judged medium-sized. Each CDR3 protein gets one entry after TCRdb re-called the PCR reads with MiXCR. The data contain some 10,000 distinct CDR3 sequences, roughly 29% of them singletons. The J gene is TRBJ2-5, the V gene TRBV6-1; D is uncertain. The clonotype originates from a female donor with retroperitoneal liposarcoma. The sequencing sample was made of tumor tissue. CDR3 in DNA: TGTGCCAGCAGGCTGAATCAAGAGACCCAGTACTTC. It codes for CASRLNQETQYF.